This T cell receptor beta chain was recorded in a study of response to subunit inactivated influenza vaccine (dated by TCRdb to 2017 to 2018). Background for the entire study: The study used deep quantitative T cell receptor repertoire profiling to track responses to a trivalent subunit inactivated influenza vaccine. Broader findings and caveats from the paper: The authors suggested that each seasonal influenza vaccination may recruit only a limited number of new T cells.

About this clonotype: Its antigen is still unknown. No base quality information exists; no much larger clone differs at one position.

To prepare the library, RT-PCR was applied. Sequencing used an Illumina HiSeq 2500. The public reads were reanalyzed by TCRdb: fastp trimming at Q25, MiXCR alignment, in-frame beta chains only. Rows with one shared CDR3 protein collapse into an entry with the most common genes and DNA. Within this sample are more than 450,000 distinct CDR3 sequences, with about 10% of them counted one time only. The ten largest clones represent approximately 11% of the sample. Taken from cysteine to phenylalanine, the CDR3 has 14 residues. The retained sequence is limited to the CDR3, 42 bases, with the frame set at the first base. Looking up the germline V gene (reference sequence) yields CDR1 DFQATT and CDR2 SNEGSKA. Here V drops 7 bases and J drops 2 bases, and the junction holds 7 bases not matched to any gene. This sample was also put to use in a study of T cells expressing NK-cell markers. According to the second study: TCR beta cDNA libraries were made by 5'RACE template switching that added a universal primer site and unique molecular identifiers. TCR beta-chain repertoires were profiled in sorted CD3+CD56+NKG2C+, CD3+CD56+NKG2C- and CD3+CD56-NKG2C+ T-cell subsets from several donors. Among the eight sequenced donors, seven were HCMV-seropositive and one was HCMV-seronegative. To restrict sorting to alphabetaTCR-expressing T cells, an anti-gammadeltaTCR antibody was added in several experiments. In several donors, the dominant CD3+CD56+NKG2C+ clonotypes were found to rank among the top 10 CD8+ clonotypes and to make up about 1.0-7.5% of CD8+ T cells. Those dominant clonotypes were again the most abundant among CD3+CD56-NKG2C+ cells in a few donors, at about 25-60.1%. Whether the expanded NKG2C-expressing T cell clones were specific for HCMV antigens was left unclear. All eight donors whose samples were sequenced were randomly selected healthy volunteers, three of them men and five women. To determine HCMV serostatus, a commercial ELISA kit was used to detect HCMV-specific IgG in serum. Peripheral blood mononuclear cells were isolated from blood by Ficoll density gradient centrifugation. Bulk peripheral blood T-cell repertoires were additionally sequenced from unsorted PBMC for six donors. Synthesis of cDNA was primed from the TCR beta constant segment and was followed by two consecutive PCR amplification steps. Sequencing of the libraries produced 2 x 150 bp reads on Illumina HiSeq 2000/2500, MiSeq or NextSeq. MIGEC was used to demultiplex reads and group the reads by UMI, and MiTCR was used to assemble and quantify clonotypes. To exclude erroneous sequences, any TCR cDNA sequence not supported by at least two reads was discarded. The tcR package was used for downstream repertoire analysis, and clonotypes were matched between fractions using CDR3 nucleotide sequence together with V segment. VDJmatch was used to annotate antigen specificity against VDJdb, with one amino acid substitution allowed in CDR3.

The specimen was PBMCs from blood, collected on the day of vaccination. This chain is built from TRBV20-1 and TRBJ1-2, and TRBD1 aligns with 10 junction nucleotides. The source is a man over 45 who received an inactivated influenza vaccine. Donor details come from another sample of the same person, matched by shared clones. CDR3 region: CSDKRTGGNYGYTF. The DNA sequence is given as TGCAGTGATAAAAGGACAGGGGGGAACTATGGCTACACCTTC.